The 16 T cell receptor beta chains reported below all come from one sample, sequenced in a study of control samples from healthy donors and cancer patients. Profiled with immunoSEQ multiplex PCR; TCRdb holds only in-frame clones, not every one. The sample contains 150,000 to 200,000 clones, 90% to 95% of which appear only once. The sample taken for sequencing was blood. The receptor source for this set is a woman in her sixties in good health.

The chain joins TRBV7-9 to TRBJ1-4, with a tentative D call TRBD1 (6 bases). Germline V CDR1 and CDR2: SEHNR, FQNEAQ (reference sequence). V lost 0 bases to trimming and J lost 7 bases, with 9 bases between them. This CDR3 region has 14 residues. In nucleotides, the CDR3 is TGTGCCAGCAGCTTAGCTGGGACATTTGAAAAACTGTTTTTT. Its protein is CASSLAGTFEKLFF.

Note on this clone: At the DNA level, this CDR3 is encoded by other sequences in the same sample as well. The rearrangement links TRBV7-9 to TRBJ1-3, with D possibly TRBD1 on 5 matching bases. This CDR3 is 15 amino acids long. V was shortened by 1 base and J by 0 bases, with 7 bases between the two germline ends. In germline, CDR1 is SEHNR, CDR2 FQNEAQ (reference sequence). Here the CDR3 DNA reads TGTGCCAGCAGCTTAGGCCAGGGCTCTGGAAACACCATATATTTT. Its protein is CASSLGQGSGNTIYF. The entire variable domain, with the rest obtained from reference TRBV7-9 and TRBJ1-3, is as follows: DTGVSQNPRHKITKRGQNVTFRCDPISEHNRLYWYRQTLGQGPEFLTYFQNEAQLEKSRLLSDRFSAERPKGSFSTLEIQRTEQGDSAMYLCASSLGQGSGNTIYFGEGSWLTVV.

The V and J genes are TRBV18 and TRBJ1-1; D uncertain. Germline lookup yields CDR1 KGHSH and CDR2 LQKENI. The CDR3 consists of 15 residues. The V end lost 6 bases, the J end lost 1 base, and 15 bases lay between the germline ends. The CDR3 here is CASSLAPGGNTEAFF. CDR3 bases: TGTGCCAGCTCCCTAGCTCCCGGTGGGAACACTGAAGCTTTCTTT.

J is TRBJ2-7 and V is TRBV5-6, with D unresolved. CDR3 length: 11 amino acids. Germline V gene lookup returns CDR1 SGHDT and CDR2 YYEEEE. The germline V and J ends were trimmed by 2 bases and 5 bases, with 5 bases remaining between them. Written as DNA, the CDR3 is TGTGCCAGCAGCTTCGGCGACGAGCAGTACTTC. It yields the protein CASSFGDEQYF.

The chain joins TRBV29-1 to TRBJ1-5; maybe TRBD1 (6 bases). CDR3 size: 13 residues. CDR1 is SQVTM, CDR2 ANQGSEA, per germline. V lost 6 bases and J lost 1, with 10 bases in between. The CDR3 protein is CSVARGSNQPQHF. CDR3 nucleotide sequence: TGCAGCGTCGCAAGGGGGAGCAATCAGCCCCAGCATTTT.

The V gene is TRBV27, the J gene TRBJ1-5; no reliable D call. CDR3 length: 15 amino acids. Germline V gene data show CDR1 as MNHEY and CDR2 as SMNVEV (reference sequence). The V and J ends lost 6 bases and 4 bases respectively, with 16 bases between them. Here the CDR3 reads CASRNLVSRNQPQHF. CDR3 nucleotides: TGTGCCAGCAGAAATCTAGTGTCGCGGAATCAGCCCCAGCATTTT.

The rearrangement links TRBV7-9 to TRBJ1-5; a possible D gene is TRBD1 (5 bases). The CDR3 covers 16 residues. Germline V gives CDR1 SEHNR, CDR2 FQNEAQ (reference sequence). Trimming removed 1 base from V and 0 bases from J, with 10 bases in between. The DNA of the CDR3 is TGTGCCAGCAGCTTAGGTGTGGGGGATAGCAATCAGCCCCAGCATTTT. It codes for CASSLGVGDSNQPQHF.

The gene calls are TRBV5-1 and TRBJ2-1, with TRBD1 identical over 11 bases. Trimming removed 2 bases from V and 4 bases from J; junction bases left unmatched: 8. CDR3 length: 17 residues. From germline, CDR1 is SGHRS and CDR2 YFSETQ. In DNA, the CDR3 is TGCGCCAGCAGCTTTCCGGCGGGGACAGGGGGGTACAATGAGCAGTTCTTC. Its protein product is CASSFPAGTGGYNEQFF.

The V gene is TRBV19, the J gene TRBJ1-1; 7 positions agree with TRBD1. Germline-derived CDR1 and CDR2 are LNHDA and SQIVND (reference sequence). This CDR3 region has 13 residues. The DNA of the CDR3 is TGTGTCTCAGGACAGGTCTCGGGCACTGAAGCTTTCTTT. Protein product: CVSGQVSGTEAFF. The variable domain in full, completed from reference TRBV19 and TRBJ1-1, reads DGGITQSPKYLFRKEGQNVTLSCEQNLNHDAMYWYRQDPGQGLRLIYYSQIVNDFQKGDIAEGYSVSREKKESFPLTVTSAQKNPTAFYLCVSGQVSGTEAFFGQGTRLTVV.

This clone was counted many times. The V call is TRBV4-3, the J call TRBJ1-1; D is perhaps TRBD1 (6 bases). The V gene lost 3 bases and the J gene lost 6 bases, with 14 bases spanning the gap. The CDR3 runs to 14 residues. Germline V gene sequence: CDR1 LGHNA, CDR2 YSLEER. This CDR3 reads CASSQSLEGAEAFF. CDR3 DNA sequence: TGCGCCAGCAGCCAGAGCCTAGAGGGGGCTGAAGCTTTCTTT.

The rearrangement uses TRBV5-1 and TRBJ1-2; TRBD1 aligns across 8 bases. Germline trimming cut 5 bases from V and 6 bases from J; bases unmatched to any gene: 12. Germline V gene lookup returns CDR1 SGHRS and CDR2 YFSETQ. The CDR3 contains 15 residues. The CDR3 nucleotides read TGCGCCAGCAGAAAGGGACAGGACCAGACGGATGGCTACACCTTC. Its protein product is CASRKGQDQTDGYTF.

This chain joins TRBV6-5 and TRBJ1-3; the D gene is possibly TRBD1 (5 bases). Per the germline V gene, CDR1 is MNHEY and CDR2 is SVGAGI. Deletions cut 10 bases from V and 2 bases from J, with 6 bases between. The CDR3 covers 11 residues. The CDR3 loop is CATTAGNTIYF. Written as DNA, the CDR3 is TGTGCCACGACAGCTGGAAACACCATATATTTT.

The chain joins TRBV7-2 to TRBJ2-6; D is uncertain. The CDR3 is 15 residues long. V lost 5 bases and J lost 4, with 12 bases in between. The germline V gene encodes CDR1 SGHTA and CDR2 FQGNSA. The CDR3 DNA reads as TGTGCCAGCAGCCGGATCTTGGGGGGGGCCAACGTCCTGACTTTC. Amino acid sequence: CASSRILGGANVLTF.

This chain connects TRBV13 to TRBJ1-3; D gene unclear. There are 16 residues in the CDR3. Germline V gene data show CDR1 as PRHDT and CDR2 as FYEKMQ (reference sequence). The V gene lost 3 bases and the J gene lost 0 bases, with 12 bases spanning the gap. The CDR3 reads CASSFNTGSSGNTIYF. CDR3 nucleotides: TGTGCCAGCAGCTTTAACACGGGGAGCTCTGGAAACACCATATATTTT.

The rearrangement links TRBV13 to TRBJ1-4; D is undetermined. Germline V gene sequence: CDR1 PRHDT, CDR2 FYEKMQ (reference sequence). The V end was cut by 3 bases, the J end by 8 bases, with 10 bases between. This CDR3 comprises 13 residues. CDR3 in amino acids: CASSFLSGEKLFF. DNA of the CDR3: TGTGCCAGCAGCTTTCTTTCGGGGGAAAAACTGTTTTTT.

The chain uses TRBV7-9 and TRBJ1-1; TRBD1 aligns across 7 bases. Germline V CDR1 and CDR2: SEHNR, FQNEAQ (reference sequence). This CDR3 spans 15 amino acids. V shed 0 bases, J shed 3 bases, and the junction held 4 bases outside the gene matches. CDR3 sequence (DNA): TGTGCCAGCAGCTTAGCGCAGGGGGAGGACACTGAAGCTTTCTTT. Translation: CASSLAQGEDTEAFF.